This T cell receptor (beta chain) was captured in a study of shared clonotypes between healthy human individuals (dated by TCRdb to about 2020). Some background on the complete study: The cohort comprised a couple of women and a few men aged 18 to 49 years. To increase sequencing depth and limit assay-specific biases, TCR repertoire library preparation and sequencing were carried out by different laboratories using diverse techniques. Blood TCR repertoires of roughly five healthy adults were deeply sequenced to estimate repertoire size and the extent of clonotype sharing between individuals. Each donor's leukapheresis produced roughly between roughly 0.9 and 9 billion PBMCs. For each donor, three plates each were used for CD4 naive and CD4 memory, two plates were used for CD8 naive, and one plate was used for CD8 memory. Points the paper makes about the study in general: Based on pairwise subsampling, the degree of clonotype sharing among donors was expected to be affected by sequencing depth. Incomplete sequencing was indicated by rarefaction of sorted-subset datasets, despite the large sequencing depth. Across four donors, about 5% of naive CD4, 3.5% of naive CD8, around 2.1% of memory CD4, and 0.3% to 0.45% of memory CD8 clonotypes were shared. Naive subsets generally had larger estimated clonotype richness than memory subsets did. Because the study included only a small number of donors, the genetic and exposure-history diversity represented was limited. Sampling was restricted to blood, and TCR repertoires in tissues likely differ from the TCR repertoires found in blood. Higher generation probabilities were observed for clonotypes shared by all four sorted-subset donors than for non-shared clonotypes.

The germline V gene yields SQVTM for CDR1 and ANQGSEA for CDR2. Taken from cysteine to phenylalanine, the CDR3 has 14 residues. Here the CDR3 DNA is all that survives: 42 bases in frame from base 1. Ends trimmed: V by 6 bases, J by 0 bases; bases unmatched to a gene: 4. The donors were healthy, HIV-negative adults who had no recently reported acute infections or vaccinations. All donors were Caucasian adults living in Nashville, Tennessee, USA. CD4+ T cells were enriched by magnetic negative selection; naive cells were then positively selected on CD45RA, and the negative fraction formed the memory subset. After blood collection by leukapheresis, PBMCs were isolated using Ficoll-Histopaque density gradient centrifugation and then cryopreserved in the vapor phase of liquid nitrogen. Purity and quantity of every magnetically sorted T cell population were checked by analytical flow cytometry. From each sorted fraction, genomic DNA was isolated and quantified by UV absorbance on a Nanodrop 2000c.

About this clone: Its binding antigen is unknown. Per-base qualities were not stored, and no clone one base away is much larger.

Using the deep immunoSEQ assay, multiplex PCR amplified TCR CDR3 regions from genomic DNA. Extracted genomic DNA from each cell subset was spread evenly across all wells of several immunoSEQ 96-well plates, with each plate serving as a replicate. For sorted subsets, each replicate PCR was loaded with roughly 0.2 ug genomic DNA, equivalent to approximately 27,000 T cell genomes. Purified libraries were measured with a Qubit 3.0 fluorometer, size-checked on a Bioanalyzer 2100, and measured again with the KAPA Library Quantification kit. Every immunoSEQ 96-well plate was sequenced on a dedicated single-read 150-cycle Illumina NextSeq 550 flow cell. Under the source paper's analysis protocol: Because only junctional sequences without quality scores were contained in the immunoSEQ output, filtering matching that applied to full-length reads could not be performed. To assign V/J genes and CDR3, sequences were annotated using PyIR, a Python wrapper for IgBLAST v1.9, with IMGT germline references. Any read was removed if the V/J assignment was weak (E-value above 1e-6), the CDR3 was missing, or the read contained stop codons, out-of-frame junctions, or ambiguous translated residues. V3J clonotypes were defined as sequences sharing the same inferred V gene, J gene, and CDR3 amino acid sequence. Percentage overlap between repertoires was computed as shared unique clonotypes divided by the size of the smaller repertoire. Three approaches were used to assess repertoire richness: RTK rarefaction, the Chao1 estimator, and Recon v2.1 estimates of unobserved clonotypes. Generation probabilities for all TCRbeta clonotypes obtained by the gDNA method from several donors were computed using OLGA. The immuneACCESS repertoire file appears here via TCRdb, limited to in-frame rearrangements. These files lack a portion of the clones; in checked studies, under half of the deficit traces to unresolved V genes, and the cause of the others is not known. V and J calls and clone size follow that table, whereas D and trimming were derived from the DNA. A total of 2.3 million or so clones appear in this sample, more than 80% of them only once. In total, the top ten clones hold 0.35% to 0.5% of the sample.

The V gene is TRBV29-1 and the J gene is TRBJ2-7; TRBD1 agrees with 11 junctional bases. The source of this sequence is a man aged 18 to 29 in good health. Some clones in this sample may be carry-over from other donors' samples. What was sequenced was naive CD4+ T cells from PBMCs. The intended sense of this specimen's cell subset or site label: CD45RA+ positively selected. The DNA reads TGCAGCGTGACCGGGACAGGGGGCTCCTACGAGCAGTACTTC. It specifies CSVTGTGGSYEQYF.